This T cell receptor (beta chain) was sequenced for a study of CD8+ T cells in alopecia areata. The V gene lost 4 bases and the J gene lost 0 bases, with 0 bases spanning the gap. The germline V gene encodes CDR1 SGHTA and CDR2 FQGNSA. The CDR3 sequence is 11 residues long. Treatment meaning: oral pan-JAK inhibitor, 5-10 mg twice daily. In each case, RNA was isolated and then reverse transcribed into cDNA as the sequencing template. Produced via immunoSEQ multiplex PCR; TCRdb's table is partial and in-frame only. The sample includes about 190,000 clones, 60% seen only once; the top ten take 0.85% to 1.3%.

The sample was CD4+ T cells sorted from blood, taken at week 24, from a patient treated with tofacitinib. The chain has TRBV7-2 and TRBJ2-5; D unresolved. This TCR was recovered from a human donor with alopecia areata. The CDR3 DNA is TGTGCCAGCAGCTACCAAGAGACCCAGTACTTC. Protein sequence: CASSYQETQYF.